Below, 8 T cell receptor beta chains from the same sample are listed, as sequenced in a study of control samples from healthy donors and cancer patients. The assay was immunoSEQ multiplex PCR, and TCRdb's table has in-frame clones only and misses some. The sample lists about 170,000 clones; approximately 86% were seen once. Material for sequencing was blood. These receptors originate from a woman in her 30s in good health.

This rearrangement joins TRBV5-1 to TRBJ1-1; D call uncertain. The CDR3 covers 13 residues. Between the trimmed V and J ends, which lost 0 bases and 0 bases, there was a span of 3 bases. Germline CDR1 is SGHRS and CDR2 is YFSETQ. The CDR3 sequence is CASSLGVNTEAFF. The CDR3 DNA sequence: TGCGCCAGCAGCTTGGGGGTGAACACTGAAGCTTTCTTT.

J is TRBJ2-5 and V is TRBV5-1; the D call may be TRBD1 or TRBD2 (5 bases each). V gave up 3 bases and J gave up 5 bases, with 17 bases separating them. The CDR3 length is 15 residues. Germline V CDR1 and CDR2: SGHRS, YFSETQ. This chain's CDR3 is CASSWAGTPEETQYF. The CDR3 region has the DNA TGCGCCAGCAGCTGGGCTGGGACCCCCGAGGAGACCCAGTACTTC.

The V and J genes are TRBV29-1 and TRBJ1-5, with a possible D match to TRBD1 (5 bases). Trimming shortened V by 5 bases and J by 4 bases, and 12 bases separated the two germline ends. The germline CDR1 and CDR2 sequences are SQVTM and ANQGSEA. CDR3 length equals 13 residues. CDR3 residues: CSVREGRNQPQHF. The CDR3 nucleotides read TGCAGCGTTCGAGAGGGGAGGAATCAGCCCCAGCATTTT.

This clone was detected a few times. CDR3: CASGQGARTEAFF. In DNA, the CDR3 is TGTGCCAGCGGACAGGGGGCGAGGACTGAAGCTTTCTTT. The chain employs TRBV12-3 or TRBV12-4 and TRBJ1-1, with 11 bases fitting TRBD1. The CDR3 spans 13 residues. J gave up 5 bases and V 8 bases, and 4 bases lay outside the gene matches.

This clone was counted between two and nine times. The chain employs TRBV12-3 or TRBV12-4 and TRBJ2-7; TRBD2 is a possible D gene (5 bases). This CDR3 spans 13 amino acids. The germline V and J ends were trimmed by 7 bases and 1 base, with 11 bases remaining between them. The CDR3 region has the DNA TGTGCCAGCAACTTACCGGGATCCTACGAGCAGTACTTC. It translates to CASNLPGSYEQYF.

The chain couples TRBV28 to TRBJ2-7; D unresolved. CDR3 length: 12 residues. Germline CDR1 MDHEN, CDR2 SYDVKM. V dropped 6 bases and J dropped 2 bases, with 8 bases sitting between them. CDR3: CASSPTTYEQYF. The CDR3 region has the DNA TGTGCCAGCAGCCCAACAACCTACGAGCAGTACTTC.

The V and J genes are TRBV19 and TRBJ2-7, with D hard to call. Germline values: CDR1 LNHDA, CDR2 SQIVND (reference sequence). V was cut by 1 base and J by 5 bases, with 9 bases left in between. The CDR3 is 13 amino acids. The CDR3 sequence is CASSIGQDDEQYF. The CDR3 coding sequence is TGTGCCAGTAGTATAGGGCAGGATGACGAGCAGTACTTC.

The J gene is TRBJ2-7, the V gene TRBV5-1, with 10 positions matching TRBD1. This CDR3 spans 14 amino acids. V shed 4 bases, J shed 2 bases, and the junction held 3 bases outside the gene matches. From germline, CDR1 is SGHRS and CDR2 YFSETQ. The CDR3 nucleotides read TGCGCCAGCAGCACCGGACAGGGGGCCTACGAGCAGTACTTC. Its protein product is CASSTGQGAYEQYF.